The entry that follows covers one TCR beta chain sequence. What it binds is unknown. The data were taken from a study of cytotoxic CD8 clonotypes in ibrutinib-treated CLL. Study details: Treatment had run for a median approximately eleven months, range 6 to 36, when response samples were taken.

Target depth was 1 in 200,000 to 1 in 1 million T cells, about 10x per clonotype. TCRdb's copy holds only in-frame clones and misses some; the assay was immunoSEQ multiplex PCR. This table holds roughly 170,000 clones, 84% found once. Points from the study as a whole: Samples from sustained-remission and progressing patients were taken at different times. Having risen at ibrutinib response, clonality had fallen back toward baseline by progression.

The source of this sequence is a human donor with chronic lymphocytic leukemia. Material: PBMCs, obtained after 24 months of ibrutinib treatment.

Written as DNA, the CDR3 is TGTGCCTGGAGTGTAGAACTTGGAGCGGGGGTGGGCACAGATACGCAGTATTTT. Protein product: CAWSVELGAGVGTDTQYF. The chain recombines TRBV30 with TRBJ2-3; 8 nucleotides line up with TRBD2. Germline V gene sequence: CDR1 GTSNPN, CDR2 SVGIG (reference sequence). The CDR3 loop spans 18 amino acids. V lost 0 bases, J lost 1 base, and 12 bases stayed unmatched.